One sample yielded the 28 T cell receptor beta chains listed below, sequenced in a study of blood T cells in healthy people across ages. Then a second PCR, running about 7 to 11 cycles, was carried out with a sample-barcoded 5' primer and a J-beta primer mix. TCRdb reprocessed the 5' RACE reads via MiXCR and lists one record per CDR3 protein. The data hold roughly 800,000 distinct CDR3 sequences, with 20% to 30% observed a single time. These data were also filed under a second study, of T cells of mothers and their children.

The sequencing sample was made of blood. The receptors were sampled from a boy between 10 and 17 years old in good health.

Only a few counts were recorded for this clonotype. The CDR3 spells CAGEGQGGDEQFF. The CDR3 DNA reads TGTGCCGGGGAGGGACAGGGAGGCGATGAGCAGTTCTTC. The chain uses TRBV7-9 and TRBJ2-1; 9 positions agree with TRBD1. This CDR3 contains 13 residues. V gave up 11 bases and J gave up 8 bases; unmatched junction bases: 10. Germline V gene lookup returns CDR1 SEHNR and CDR2 FQNEAQ (reference sequence).

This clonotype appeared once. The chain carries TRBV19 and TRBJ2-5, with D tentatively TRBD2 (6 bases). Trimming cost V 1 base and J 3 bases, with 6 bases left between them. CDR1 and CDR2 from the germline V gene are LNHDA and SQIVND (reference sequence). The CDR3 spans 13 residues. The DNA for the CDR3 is TGTGCCAGTAGTATAGGGACTAAAGAGACCCAGTACTTC. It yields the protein CASSIGTKETQYF.

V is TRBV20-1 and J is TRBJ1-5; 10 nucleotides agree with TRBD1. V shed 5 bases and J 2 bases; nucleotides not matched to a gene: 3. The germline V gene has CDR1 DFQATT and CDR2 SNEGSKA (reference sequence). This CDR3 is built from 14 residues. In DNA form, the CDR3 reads TGCAGTGCTTGGGACAGGGGAGGCAATCAGCCCCAGCATTTT. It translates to CSAWDRGGNQPQHF.

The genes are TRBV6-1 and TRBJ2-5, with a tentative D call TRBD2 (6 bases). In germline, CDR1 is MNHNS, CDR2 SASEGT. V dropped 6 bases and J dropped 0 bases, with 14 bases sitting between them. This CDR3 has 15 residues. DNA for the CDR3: TGTGCCAGCAGCCGACGGGAGTGGTACCAAGAGACCCAGTACTTC. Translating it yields CASSRREWYQETQYF.

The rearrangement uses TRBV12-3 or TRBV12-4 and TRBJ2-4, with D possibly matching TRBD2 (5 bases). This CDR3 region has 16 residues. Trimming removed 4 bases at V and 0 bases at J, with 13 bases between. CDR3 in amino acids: CASSYGSLLAKNIQYF. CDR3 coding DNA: TGTGCCAGCAGTTATGGGAGCCTCCTAGCCAAAAACATTCAGTACTTC.

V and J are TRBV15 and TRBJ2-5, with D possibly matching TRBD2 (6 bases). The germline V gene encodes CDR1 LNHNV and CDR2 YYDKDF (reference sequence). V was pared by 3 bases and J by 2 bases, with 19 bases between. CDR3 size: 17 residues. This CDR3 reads CATSRGGGDRFQETQYF. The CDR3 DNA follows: TGTGCCACCAGCAGGGGTGGAGGGGATAGGTTTCAAGAGACCCAGTACTTC.

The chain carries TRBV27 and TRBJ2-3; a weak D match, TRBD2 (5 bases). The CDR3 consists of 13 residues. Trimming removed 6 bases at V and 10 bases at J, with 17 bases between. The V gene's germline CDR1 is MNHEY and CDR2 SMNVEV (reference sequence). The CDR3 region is CASSPFELRAQYF. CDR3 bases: TGTGCCAGCAGCCCGTTTGAATTGAGGGCGCAGTATTTT.

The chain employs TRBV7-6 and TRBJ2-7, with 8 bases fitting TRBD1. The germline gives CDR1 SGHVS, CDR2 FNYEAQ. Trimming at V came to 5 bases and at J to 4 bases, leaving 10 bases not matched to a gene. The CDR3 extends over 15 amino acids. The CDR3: CASSQMLTGDYEQYF. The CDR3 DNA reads TGTGCCAGCAGCCAGATGCTGACAGGGGATTACGAGCAGTACTTC.

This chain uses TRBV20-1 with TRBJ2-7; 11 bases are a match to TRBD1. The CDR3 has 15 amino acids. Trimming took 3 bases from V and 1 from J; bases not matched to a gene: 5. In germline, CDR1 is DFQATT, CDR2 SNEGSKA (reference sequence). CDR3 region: CSARAGTGGSYEQYF. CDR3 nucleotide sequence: TGCAGTGCTAGGGCTGGGACAGGGGGATCCTACGAGCAGTACTTC.

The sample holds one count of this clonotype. The CDR3 DNA reads TGTGCCAGCAGCTTAGGGGGACAGGTACACTACGAGCAGTACTTC. Translating gives CASSLGGQVHYEQYF. V gene TRBV11-2 combines with J gene TRBJ2-7, with 8 nucleotides matching TRBD1. J was trimmed by 3 bases and V by 1 base; bases with no gene match: 5. Germline CDR1 and CDR2: SGHAT and FQNNGV. The CDR3 spans 15 residues.

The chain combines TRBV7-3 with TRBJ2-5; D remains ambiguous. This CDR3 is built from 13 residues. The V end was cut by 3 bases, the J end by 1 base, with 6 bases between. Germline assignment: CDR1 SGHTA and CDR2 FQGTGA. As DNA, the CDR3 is TGTGCCAGCAGCTTTCAAGTCCAAGAGACCCAGTACTTC. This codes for CASSFQVQETQYF.

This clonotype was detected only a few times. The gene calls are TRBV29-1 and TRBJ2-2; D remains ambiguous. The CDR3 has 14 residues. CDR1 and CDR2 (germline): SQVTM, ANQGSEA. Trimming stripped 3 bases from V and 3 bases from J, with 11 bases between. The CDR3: CSVDGPTDTGELFF. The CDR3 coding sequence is TGCAGCGTTGATGGGCCCACGGACACCGGGGAGCTGTTTTTT.

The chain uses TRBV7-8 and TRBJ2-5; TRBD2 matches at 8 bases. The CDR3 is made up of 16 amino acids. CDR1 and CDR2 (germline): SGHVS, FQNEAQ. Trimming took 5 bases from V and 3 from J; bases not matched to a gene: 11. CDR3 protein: CASSLKPGLGEETQYF. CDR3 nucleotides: TGTGCCAGCAGCCTAAAACCGGGACTAGGTGAAGAGACCCAGTACTTC.

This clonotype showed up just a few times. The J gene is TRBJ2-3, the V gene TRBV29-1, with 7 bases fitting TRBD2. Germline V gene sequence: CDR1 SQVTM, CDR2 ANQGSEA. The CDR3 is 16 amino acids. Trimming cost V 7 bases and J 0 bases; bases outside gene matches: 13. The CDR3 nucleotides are TGCAGCGCTGCTCTACTGGCGGGAGAAAGCACAGATACGCAGTATTTT. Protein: CSAALLAGESTDTQYF.

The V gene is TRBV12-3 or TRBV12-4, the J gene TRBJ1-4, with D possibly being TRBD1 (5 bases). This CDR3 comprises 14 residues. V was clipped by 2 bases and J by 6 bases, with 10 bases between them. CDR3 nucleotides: TGTGCCAGCAGTTTACATGGGGCGGATGAAAAACTGTTTTTT. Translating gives CASSLHGADEKLFF.

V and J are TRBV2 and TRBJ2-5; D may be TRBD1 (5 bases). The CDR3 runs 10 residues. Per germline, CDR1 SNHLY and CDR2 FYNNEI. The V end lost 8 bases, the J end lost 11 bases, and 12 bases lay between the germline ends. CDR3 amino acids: CASSDMEQYF. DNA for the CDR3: TGTGCCAGCTCGGACATGGAGCAGTACTTC.

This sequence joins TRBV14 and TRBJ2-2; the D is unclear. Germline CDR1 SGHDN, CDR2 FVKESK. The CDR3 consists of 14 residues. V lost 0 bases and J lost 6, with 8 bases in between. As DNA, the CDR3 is TGTGCCAGCAGCCAAGATTTAGGGTCCGGGGAGCTGTTTTTT. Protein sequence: CASSQDLGSGELFF. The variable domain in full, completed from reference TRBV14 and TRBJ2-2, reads EAGVTQFPSHSVIEKGQTVTLRCDPISGHDNLYWYRRVMGKEIKFLLHFVKESKQDESGMPNNRFLAERTGGTYSTLKVQPAELEDSGVYFCASSQDLGSGELFFGEGSRLTVL.

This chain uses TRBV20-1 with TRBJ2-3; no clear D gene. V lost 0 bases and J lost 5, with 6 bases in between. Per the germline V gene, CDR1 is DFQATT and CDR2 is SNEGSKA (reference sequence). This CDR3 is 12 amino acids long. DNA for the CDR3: TGCAGTGCTAGAGATCACGGAGATACGCAGTATTTT. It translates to CSARDHGDTQYF.

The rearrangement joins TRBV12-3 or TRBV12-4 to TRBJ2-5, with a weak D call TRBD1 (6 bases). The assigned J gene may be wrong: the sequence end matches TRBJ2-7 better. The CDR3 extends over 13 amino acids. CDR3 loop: CASKTGSSYEQYF. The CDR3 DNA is TGTGCCAGCAAAACAGGGAGCTCCTACGAGCAGTACTTC.

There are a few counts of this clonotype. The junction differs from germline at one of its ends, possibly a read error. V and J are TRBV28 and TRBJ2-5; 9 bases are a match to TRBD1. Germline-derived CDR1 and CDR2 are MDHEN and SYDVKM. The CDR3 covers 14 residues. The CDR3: CVSRDTGGEETQYF. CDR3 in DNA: TGTGTCAGCAGGGATACAGGGGGCGAGGAGACCCAGTACTTC.

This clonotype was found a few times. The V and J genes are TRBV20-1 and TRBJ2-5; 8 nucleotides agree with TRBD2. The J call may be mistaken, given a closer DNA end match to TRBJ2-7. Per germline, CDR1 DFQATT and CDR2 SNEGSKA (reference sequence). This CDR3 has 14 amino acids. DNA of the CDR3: TGCAGTGCTAGAAGGCCGGGGGGGTCCTACGAGCAGTACTTC. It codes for CSARRPGGSYEQYF.

The CDR3 sequence: CSARGTSGGISEQFF. CDR3 coding DNA: TGCAGTGCTAGAGGGACTAGCGGGGGGATCAGTGAGCAGTTCTTC. This rearrangement joins TRBV20-1 to TRBJ2-7; 14 bases line up with TRBD2. The better agreement between TRBJ2-1 and the DNA end casts doubt on the J call. This CDR3 is 15 amino acids long. Germline V gene lookup returns CDR1 DFQATT and CDR2 SNEGSKA (reference sequence).

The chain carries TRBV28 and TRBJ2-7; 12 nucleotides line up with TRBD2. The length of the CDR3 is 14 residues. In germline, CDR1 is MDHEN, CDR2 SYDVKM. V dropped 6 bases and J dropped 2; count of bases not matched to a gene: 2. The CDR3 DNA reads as TGTGCCAGCAGGTGGACTAGCGGGACCTACGAGCAGTACTTC. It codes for CASRWTSGTYEQYF.

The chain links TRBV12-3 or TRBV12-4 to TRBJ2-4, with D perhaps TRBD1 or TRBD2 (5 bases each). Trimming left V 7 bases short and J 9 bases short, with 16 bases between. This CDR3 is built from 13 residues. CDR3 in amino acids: CASTPGLTTIQYF. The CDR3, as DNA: TGTGCCAGCACTCCGGGGCTCACGACCATTCAGTACTTC.

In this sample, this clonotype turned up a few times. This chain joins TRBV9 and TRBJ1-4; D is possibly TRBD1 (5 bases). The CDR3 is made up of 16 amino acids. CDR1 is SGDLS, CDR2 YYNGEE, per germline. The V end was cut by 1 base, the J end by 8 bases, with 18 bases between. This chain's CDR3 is CASSVSPQGMREKLFF. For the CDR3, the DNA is TGTGCCAGCAGCGTAAGCCCCCAGGGAATGAGGGAAAAACTGTTTTTT.

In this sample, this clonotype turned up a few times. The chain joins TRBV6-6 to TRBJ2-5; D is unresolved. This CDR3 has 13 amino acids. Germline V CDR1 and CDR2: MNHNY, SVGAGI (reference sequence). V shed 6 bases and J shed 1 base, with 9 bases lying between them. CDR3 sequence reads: CASRPSFQETQYF. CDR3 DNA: TGTGCCAGCAGACCCAGCTTCCAAGAGACCCAGTACTTC.

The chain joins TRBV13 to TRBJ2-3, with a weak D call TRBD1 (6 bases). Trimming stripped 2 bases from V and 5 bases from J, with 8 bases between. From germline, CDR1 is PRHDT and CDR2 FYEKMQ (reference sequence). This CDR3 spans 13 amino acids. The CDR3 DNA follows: TGTGCCAGCAGCTTATGGGGGCTAGATACGCAGTATTTT. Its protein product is CASSLWGLDTQYF.

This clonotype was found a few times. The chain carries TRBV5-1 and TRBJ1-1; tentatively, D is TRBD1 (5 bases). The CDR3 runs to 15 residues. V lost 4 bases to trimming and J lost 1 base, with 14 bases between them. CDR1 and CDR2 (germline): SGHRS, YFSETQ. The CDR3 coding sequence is TGCGCCAGCAGCGTAGTCGGACATTCGAACACTGAAGCTTTCTTT. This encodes CASSVVGHSNTEAFF.